Listed below are T cell receptor beta chains from one sample, sequenced in a study of blood T cells in healthy people across ages. TCRdb independently ran MiXCR on the 5' RACE reads; one entry per CDR3 protein. The data show roughly 800,000 distinct CDR3 sequences, around a quarter seen once. The same sample was also studied in work on T cells of mothers and their children.

Sequenced sample: blood. The receptors here all came from a boy aged 5-17 years in good health. The CDR3 runs from the conserved cysteine through the conserved F or W. Size values are once, few and many counts, or a class for expanded clones, and some rows have none.

CSAATGGAFGYTF	TRBV20-1	-	TRBJ1-2
CSAVGIQETQYF	TRBV29-1	-	TRBJ2-5
CATSDTRLGAEQYF	TRBV24-1	few	TRBJ2-7
CASSLTGGRYEQYF	TRBV27	many	TRBJ2-7
CSAVGSGGAARWVAKNIQYF	TRBV20-1	-	-
CASSLSRKAGYSYEQYF	TRBV27	-	TRBJ2-7
CASSYRSEGSDTQYF	TRBV6-2/TRBV6-3	few	TRBJ2-3
CSVEVGQGYNEQFF	TRBV29-1	many	TRBJ2-1
CASSLGDSGWDQPQHF	TRBV5-1	-	TRBJ1-5
CSASEGQGNEQYF	TRBV20-1	-	TRBJ2-7
CASSRGGDGELFF	TRBV28	few	TRBJ2-2
CSAPLAFDTDTQYF	TRBV20-1	few	TRBJ2-3
CASSQGSSGASSTDTQYF	TRBV4-1	-	TRBJ2-3
CASSGDRPSYNEQFF	TRBV6-5	-	TRBJ2-1
CASSLHRESNTGAFF	TRBV7-8	few	TRBJ1-1
CASSSGSTYEQYF	TRBV7-6	-	-
CASSTEDAYEQYF	TRBV21-1	few	TRBJ2-7
CASSFPGALGRPLHF	TRBV28	few	TRBJ1-6
CASSEERGYNEQFF	TRBV11-2	-	TRBJ2-1
CASSLVKGSRGDTQYF	TRBV28	few	TRBJ2-3
CASSVRAAINPVAKNIQYF	TRBV2	-	TRBJ2-4
CATSTRTQGNTIYF	TRBV15	few	TRBJ1-3
CASSLVGAGMNTEAFF	TRBV7-8	few	TRBJ1-1
CASSQDIAGGGNTDTQYF	TRBV4-3	-	TRBJ2-3
CASSSGLAATYEQYF	TRBV7-9	-	TRBJ2-7
CATEIAPSGSEETQYF	TRBV6-2/TRBV6-3	-	TRBJ2-5
CASSDRTQRQYF	TRBV25-1	few	TRBJ2-7
CASTPQFYNSPLHF	TRBV5-8	-	TRBJ1-6
CASSLTGAENNEQFF	TRBV7-2	-	-
CASSQYGGAGETQYF	TRBV4-1	few	-
CASSTGTGSFLETQYF	TRBV28	few	TRBJ2-5
CASSFRRTSYEQYF	TRBV7-8	-	-
CASSLPGYQETQYF	TRBV7-2	many	TRBJ2-5
CASSSGTGGVQETQYF	TRBV7-2	-	TRBJ2-5
CAGRRDITNEKLFF	TRBV30	few	TRBJ1-4
CASSLNAREKLFF	TRBV27	once	TRBJ1-4
CASSDPRDREFGEQFF	TRBV6-2/TRBV6-3	few	-
CASSHTNTEAFF	TRBV3-1	-	TRBJ1-1
CASSRPTGALGGTQYF	TRBV12-3/TRBV12-4	few	TRBJ2-5
CASRTGVVAYEQYF	TRBV12-3/TRBV12-4	-	-
CSARAGQETQYF	TRBV20-1	-	TRBJ2-5